This record concerns one T cell receptor (beta chain) sequence. Its matching antigen is unknown. The sample belongs to a study of T-cell memory formation after mild COVID-19. Regarding the study as a whole: Researchers could not confirm that second-wave clones peaking on day 37 targeted SARS-CoV-2.

MiXCR, applied by TCRdb to the 5' RACE reads, yields one record per CDR3 protein. The repertoire consists of approximately 500,000 distinct CDR3 sequences, with roughly 25% occurring once and the leading ten covering under 15%. Trimming removed 8 bases from V and 5 bases from J, with 18 bases in between. The germline gives CDR1 LNHNV, CDR2 YYDKDF (reference sequence). There are 14 residues in the CDR3. This chain links TRBV15 with TRBJ2-5; a weak D match, TRBD1 (6 bases). The sequencing input was PBMCs or a T cell subset sorted from them (not recorded which). The receptor was isolated from an adult woman who had mild COVID-19 (a few samples of this study predate the infection). Cell type and time point are not known. CDR3 protein: CATAPGVQGETQYF. The DNA for the CDR3 is TGTGCCACCGCCCCCGGGGTCCAGGGGGAGACCCAGTACTTC.